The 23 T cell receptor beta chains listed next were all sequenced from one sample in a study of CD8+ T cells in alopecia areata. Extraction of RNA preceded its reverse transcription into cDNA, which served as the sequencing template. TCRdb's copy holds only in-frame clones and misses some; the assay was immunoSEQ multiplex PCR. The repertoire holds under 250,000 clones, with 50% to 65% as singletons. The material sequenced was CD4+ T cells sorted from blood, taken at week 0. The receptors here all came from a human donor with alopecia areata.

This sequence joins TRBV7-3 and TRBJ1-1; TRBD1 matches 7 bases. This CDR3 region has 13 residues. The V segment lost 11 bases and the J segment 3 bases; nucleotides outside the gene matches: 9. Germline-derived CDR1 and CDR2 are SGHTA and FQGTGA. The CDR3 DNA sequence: TGTGCCTCTGGGGACAGCATAGACACTGAAGCTTTCTTT. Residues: CASGDSIDTEAFF.

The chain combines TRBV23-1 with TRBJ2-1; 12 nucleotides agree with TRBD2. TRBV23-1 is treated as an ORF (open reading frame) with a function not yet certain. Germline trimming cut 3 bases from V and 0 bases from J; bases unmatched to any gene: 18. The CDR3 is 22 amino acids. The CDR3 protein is CASSHPRTLASGGEDSYNEQFF. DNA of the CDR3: TGCGCCAGCAGTCACCCCAGGACCTTGGCTAGCGGGGGGGAAGACTCCTACAATGAGCAGTTCTTC.

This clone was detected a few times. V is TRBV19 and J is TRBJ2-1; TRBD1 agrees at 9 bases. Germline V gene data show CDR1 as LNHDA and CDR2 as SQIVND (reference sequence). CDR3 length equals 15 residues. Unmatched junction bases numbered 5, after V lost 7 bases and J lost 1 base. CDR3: CASTSGQGSYNEQFF. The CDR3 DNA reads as TGTGCCAGTACCTCCGGACAGGGGTCCTACAATGAGCAGTTCTTC.

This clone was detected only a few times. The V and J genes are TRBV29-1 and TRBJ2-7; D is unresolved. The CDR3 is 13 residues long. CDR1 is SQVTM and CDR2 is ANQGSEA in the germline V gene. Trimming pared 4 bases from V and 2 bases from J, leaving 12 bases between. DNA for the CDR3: TGCAGCGTTGTGAGCGTCCCGCCCTACGAGCAGTACTTC. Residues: CSVVSVPPYEQYF.

CDR3 in DNA: TGTGCCAGCAGTTTATTTTTTGGGGCCAACGTCCTGACTTTC. This translates into CASSLFFGANVLTF. The chain carries TRBV27 and TRBJ2-6; D is uncertain. Germline assignment: CDR1 MNHEY and CDR2 SMNVEV (reference sequence). V was clipped by 1 base and J by 3 bases, with 4 bases between them. This CDR3 is built from 14 residues.

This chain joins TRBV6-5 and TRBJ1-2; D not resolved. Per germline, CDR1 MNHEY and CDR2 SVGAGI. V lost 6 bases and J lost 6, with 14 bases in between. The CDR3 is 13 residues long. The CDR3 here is CASRSSGSDGYTF. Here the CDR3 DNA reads TGTGCCAGCAGGTCCTCAGGATCCGATGGCTACACCTTC.

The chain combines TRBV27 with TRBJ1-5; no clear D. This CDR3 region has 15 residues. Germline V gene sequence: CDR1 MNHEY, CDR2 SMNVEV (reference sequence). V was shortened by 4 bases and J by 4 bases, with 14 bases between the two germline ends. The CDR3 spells CASSSGEGRNQPQHF. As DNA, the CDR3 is TGTGCCAGCAGTTCGGGAGAGGGAAGGAATCAGCCCCAGCATTTT.

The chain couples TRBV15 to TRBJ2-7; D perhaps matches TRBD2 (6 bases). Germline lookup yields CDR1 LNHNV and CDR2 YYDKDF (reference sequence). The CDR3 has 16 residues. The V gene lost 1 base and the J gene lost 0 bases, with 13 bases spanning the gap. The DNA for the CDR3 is TGTGCCACCAGCAGAGGCGGCGGGGTGAGCTCCTACGAGCAGTACTTC. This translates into CATSRGGGVSSYEQYF.

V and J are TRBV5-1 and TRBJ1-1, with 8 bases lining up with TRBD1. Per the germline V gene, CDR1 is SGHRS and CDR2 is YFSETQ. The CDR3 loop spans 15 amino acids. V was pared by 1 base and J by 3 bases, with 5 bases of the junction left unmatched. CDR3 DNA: TGCGCCAGCAGCTTGTCGACAGGGGCGGACACTGAAGCTTTCTTT. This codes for CASSLSTGADTEAFF.

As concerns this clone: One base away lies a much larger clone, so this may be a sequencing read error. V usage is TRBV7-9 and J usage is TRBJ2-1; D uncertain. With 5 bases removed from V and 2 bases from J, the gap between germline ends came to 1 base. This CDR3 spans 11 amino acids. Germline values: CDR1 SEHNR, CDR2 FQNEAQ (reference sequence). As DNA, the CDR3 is TGTGCCAGCAGCCCCTACAATGAGCAGTTCTTC. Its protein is CASSPYNEQFF.

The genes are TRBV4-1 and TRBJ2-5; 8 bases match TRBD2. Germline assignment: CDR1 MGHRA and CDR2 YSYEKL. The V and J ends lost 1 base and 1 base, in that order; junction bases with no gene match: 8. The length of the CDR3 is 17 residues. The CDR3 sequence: CASSQVISGSFQETQYF. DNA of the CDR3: TGCGCCAGCAGCCAAGTCATAAGCGGGAGTTTCCAAGAGACCCAGTACTTC.

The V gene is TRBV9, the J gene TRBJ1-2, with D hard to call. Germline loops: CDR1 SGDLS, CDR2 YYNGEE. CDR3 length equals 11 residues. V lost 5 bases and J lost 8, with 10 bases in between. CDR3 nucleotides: TGTGCCAGCAGGGGTCCGAGGGGCTACACCTTC. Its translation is CASRGPRGYTF.

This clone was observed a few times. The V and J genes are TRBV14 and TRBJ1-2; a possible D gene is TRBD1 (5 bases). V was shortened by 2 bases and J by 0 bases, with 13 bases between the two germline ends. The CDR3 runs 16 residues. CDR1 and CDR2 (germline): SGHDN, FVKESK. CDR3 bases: TGTGCCAGCAGCCAAATCGCCCAGGGCACTAACTATGGCTACACCTTC. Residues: CASSQIAQGTNYGYTF.

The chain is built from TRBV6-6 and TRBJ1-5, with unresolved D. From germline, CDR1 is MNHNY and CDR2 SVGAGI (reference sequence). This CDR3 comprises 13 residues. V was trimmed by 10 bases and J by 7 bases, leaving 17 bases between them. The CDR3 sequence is CATREGLGQPQHF. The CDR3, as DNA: TGTGCCACCCGGGAAGGGTTGGGCCAGCCCCAGCATTTT.

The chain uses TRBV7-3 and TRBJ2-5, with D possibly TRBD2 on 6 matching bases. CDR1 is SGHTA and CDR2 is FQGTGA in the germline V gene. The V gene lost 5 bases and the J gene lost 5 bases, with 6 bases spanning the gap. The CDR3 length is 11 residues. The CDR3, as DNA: TGTGCCAGCAGCGCGGGGGAGACCCAGTACTTC. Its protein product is CASSAGETQYF. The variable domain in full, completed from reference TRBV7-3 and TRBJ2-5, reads GAGVSQTPSNKVTEKGKYVELRCDPISGHTALYWYRQSLGQGPEFLIYFQGTGAADDSGLPNDRFFAVRPEGSVSTLKIQRTERGDSAVYLCASSAGETQYFGPGTRLLVL.

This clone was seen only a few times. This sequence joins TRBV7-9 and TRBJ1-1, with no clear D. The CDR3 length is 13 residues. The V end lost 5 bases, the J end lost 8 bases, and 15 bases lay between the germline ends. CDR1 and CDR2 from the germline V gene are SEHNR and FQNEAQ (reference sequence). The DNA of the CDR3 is TGTGCCAGCAGCCTTGTCCAACTAGGGGAAGCTTTCTTT. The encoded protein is CASSLVQLGEAFF. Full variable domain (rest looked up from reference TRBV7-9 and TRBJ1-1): DTGVSQNPRHKITKRGQNVTFRCDPISEHNRLYWYRQTLGQGPEFLTYFQNEAQLEKSRLLSDRFSAERPKGSFSTLEIQRTEQGDSAMYLCASSLVQLGEAFFGQGTRLTVV.

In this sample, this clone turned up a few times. The DNA of the CDR3 is TGTGCCAGCAGCTTGTCGGGCAGTTCATGGGGAAACACCATATATTTT. Encoded protein: CASSLSGSSWGNTIYF. The rearrangement uses TRBV5-4 and TRBJ1-3; D unresolved. Trimming removed 1 base from V and 4 bases from J, with 15 bases in between. CDR3 length: 16 amino acids. CDR1 and CDR2 from the germline V gene are SGHNT and YYREEE (reference sequence). Full variable domain (missing parts from reference TRBV5-4 and TRBJ1-3): ETGVTQSPTHLIKTRGQQVTLRCSSQSGHNTVSWYQQALGQGPQFIFQYYREEENGRGNFPPRFSGLQFPNYSSELNVNALELDDSALYLCASSLSGSSWGNTIYFGEGSWLTVV.

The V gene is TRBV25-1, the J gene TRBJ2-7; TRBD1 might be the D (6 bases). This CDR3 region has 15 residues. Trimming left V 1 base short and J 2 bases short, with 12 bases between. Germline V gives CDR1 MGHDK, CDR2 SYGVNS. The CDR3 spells CASSESSGATYEQYF. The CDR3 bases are TGTGCCAGCAGTGAATCCTCAGGGGCGACCTACGAGCAGTACTTC.

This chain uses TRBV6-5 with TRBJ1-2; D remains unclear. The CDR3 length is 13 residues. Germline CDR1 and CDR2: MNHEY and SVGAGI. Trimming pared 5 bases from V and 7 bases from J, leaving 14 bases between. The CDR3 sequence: CASSETVAGGYTF. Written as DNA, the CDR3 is TGTGCCAGCAGTGAAACGGTAGCGGGTGGCTACACCTTC.

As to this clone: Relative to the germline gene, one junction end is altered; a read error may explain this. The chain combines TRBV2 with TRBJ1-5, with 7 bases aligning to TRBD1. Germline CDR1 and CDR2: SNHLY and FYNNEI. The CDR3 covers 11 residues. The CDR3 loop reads CASRRGLHLNF. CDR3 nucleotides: TGTGCCAGCCGGAGGGGGCTTCACTTAAATTTT.

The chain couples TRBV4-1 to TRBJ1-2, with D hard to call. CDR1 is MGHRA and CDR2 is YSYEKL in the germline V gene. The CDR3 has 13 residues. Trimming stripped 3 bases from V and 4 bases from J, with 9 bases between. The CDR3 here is CASSHLRGYGYTF. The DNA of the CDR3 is TGCGCCAGCAGCCATCTCCGGGGCTATGGCTACACCTTC.

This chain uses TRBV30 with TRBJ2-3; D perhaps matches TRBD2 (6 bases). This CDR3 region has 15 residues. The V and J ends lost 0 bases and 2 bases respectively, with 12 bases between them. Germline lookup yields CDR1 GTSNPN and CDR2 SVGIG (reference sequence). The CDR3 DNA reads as TGTGCCTGGAGTGTACAAACGGGAGTCACAGATACGCAGTATTTT. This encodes CAWSVQTGVTDTQYF.

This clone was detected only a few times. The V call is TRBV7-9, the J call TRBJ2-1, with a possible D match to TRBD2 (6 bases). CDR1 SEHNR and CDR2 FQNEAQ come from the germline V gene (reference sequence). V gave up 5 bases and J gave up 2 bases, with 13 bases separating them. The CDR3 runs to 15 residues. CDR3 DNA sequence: TGTGCCAGCAGCCTCGGGACTTCCACCTACAATGAGCAGTTCTTC. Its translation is CASSLGTSTYNEQFF.